This T cell receptor (beta chain) was documented in a study of CXCR3-negative and CXCR3-positive naive CD8 T cells. The naive CD8+ gate required CD45RO-CCR7+CD27+CD95- phenotype. Germline V gives CDR1 KGHSH, CDR2 LQKENI. The CDR3 length is 16 residues. The authors made the TRB cDNA libraries by 5' RACE using UMI labels. TCRdb reworked the 5' RACE reads into one entry per CDR3 protein, no DNA. This table lists 50,000 to 55,000 distinct CDR3 sequences. The TCR comes from a human donor in good health. Some clones in this sample may be carry-over from other donors' samples. The sample was naive CXCR3- CD8+ T cells from blood. Subset of the sample: CD45RO-CCR7+CD27+CD95- naive CD8+ T cells lacking CXCR3 (TNR3-). This chain uses TRBV18 with TRBJ2-3. CDR3 protein: CASSPTRGTGPDTQYF.